This T cell receptor (beta chain) was recovered during a study of prognosis after radiotherapy for stage I lung cancer. Study context: Without exception, patients with non-small cell lung cancer were deemed medically inoperable. Study-level findings and limits: Gene usage, both TRBV and TRBJ, reportedly differed between patients with metastases and patients without them.

Patients were uniformly node-negative by CT and PET/CT and had received no prior chemotherapy or radiotherapy, with no other malignancies. There were about 6 milliliters of peripheral blood drawn at each of two time points. Template was genomic DNA; TCR beta CDR3 amplified in two multiplex PCR rounds. With primers specific to each TRBV and TRBJ gene, the first-round PCR was performed. TCRdb re-analysed the multiplex PCR reads in MiXCR, keeping a single row per CDR3 protein. The top ten hold around an eighth of the sample, which has about 14,000 distinct CDR3 sequences, 25% to 30% seen once. Only one count was recorded for this clonotype. Its antigen remains unknown. The junction and the germline gene differ at one end; a read error may be behind it. Germline V gene data show CDR1 as MRHNA and CDR2 as SNTAGT. The CDR3 has 13 amino acids.

The sequencing here drew on PBMCs, taken before or after stereotactic body radiation therapy (not recorded which). The origin of this receptor is a donor at least 50 years old with non-small cell lung cancer. The chain combines TRBV6-4 with TRBJ1-6; D is ambiguous. The CDR3 coding sequence is TGTGCCAGACTGGAGGTTGGAAATTCACCACTCCACTTT. It translates to CARLEVGNSPLHF.